This TCR beta chain was sequenced for a study of regulatory and conventional T cells in RAG deficiency. Clones were read by immunoSEQ multiplex PCR, and TCRdb kept only the in-frame ones, dropping some. The data show 45,000 or so clones, around 90% seen once. Whole-study findings and limits: These Omenn syndrome Treg sorts may hold peripherally activated cells instead. Omenn syndrome and CID/AS patients had approximately 91-fold fewer unique Treg TCR beta sequences, versus 9.5 to 10-fold elsewhere.

The CDR3 contains 15 residues. Trimming pared 6 bases from V and 2 bases from J, leaving 17 bases between. Germline CDR1 and CDR2: KGHSH and LQKENI. Blood CD4+ CD25-low CD127-high conventional T cells supplied the genomic DNA template. Notes on this clone: What it recognizes is unknown.

This sample also appeared in a second study, on regulatory T cells. That paper notes: Amplification used 52 TRBV primers and 13 TRBJ primers.

The V gene is TRBV18, the J gene TRBJ2-7; perhaps TRBD1 as D (6 bases). Sequenced: CD4+ effector T cells sorted from blood. The clonotype was recovered from a human donor in good health. CDR3 region: CASSGRAGATYEQYF. DNA of the CDR3: TGTGCCAGCTCCGGAAGGGCAGGGGCCACCTACGAGCAGTACTTC.